The present entry profiles one TCR beta chain with its context. The V gene's germline CDR1 is SGHAT and CDR2 FQNNGV. This CDR3 has 15 residues. Trimming cost V 4 bases and J 1 base, with 13 bases left between them. The data originate from a study of tumor T cells in aggressive B-cell lymphoma. Assay: immunoSEQ multiplex PCR; the TCRdb copy retains only in-frame clones and omits some. The sample has some 5,000 clones; 60% to 75% are singletons. This chain uses TRBV11-2 with TRBJ1-1; D possibly corresponds to TRBD1 (6 bases). Sequencing was performed on tumor tissue. This TCR came from an adult with diffuse large B cell lymphoma. Here the CDR3 reads CASSSGQSPNTEAFF. The CDR3 DNA is TGTGCCAGCAGCTCTGGACAGTCCCCGAACACTGAAGCTTTCTTT.